This TCR beta chain comes out of a study of blood T cell repertoires in COVID-19. Assay used: immunoSEQ multiplex PCR; TCRdb lists only in-frame clones, some missing. The sample contains roughly 250,000 clones, 85% to 95% of which appear only once. Germline V gene lookup returns CDR1 LNHDA and CDR2 SQIVND (reference sequence). The CDR3 has 17 residues. V dropped 3 bases and J dropped 7; count of bases not matched to a gene: 10. Participants' reported clinical history set cohort assignment. J is TRBJ1-6 and V is TRBV19; 9 bases agree with TRBD1. The sequence came from a young woman who had recovered from COVID-19. The sample comprised PBMCs or T cells enriched from blood (not recorded which). The CDR3 loop is CASSIQLPGQGNSPLHF. The CDR3 nucleotides are TGTGCCAGTAGTATCCAGCTTCCGGGACAGGGCAATTCACCCCTCCACTTT.